This T cell receptor (beta chain) stems from a study of blood T cell repertoires in COVID-19. Study context: The origin of the acute and convalescent COVID-19 samples was the United States, Italy and Spain.

Allocation to cohorts depended on clinical history reported by the participants. The method was immunoSEQ multiplex PCR; TCRdb's version includes in-frame clones alone and lacks a portion of them. This repertoire shows some 460,000 clones, nearly 90% found once; its top ten account for around 1.8%. Germline V CDR1 and CDR2: SGHRS, YFSETQ. Trimming cost V 4 bases and J 1 base, with 12 bases left between them. This CDR3 contains 15 residues. The TCR originated in a woman younger than 30 with acute COVID-19. The specimen was PBMCs or T cells enriched from blood (not recorded which). The chain is built from TRBV5-1 and TRBJ1-3; no reliable D call. This CDR3 reads CASSPFLLSGNTIYF. The CDR3 coding sequence is TGCGCCAGCAGCCCCTTCCTACTATCTGGAAACACCATATATTTT.